This section outlines one TCR beta chain sequence together with its context. With 1 base clipped from V and 6 bases from J, the junction kept 11 bases outside the gene matches. The CDR3 covers 17 residues. CDR1 and CDR2 (germline): MGHRA, YSYEKL. Some clones are missing from TCRdb's copy, which holds only in-frame ones; the method was immunoSEQ multiplex PCR. The table lists about 38,000 clones, more than 75% of them singletons. This sample stems from a study of OX40 agonist ivuxolimab in advanced cancers. The starting material was CD4+ or CD8+ T cells sorted from blood, obtained in a trial of the OX40 agonist ivuxolimab. The TCR sequence derives from an adult with an advanced solid tumor such as melanoma, head and neck, liver or kidney cancer. The chain has TRBV4-1 and TRBJ2-1; 8 nucleotides agree with TRBD2. Here the CDR3 reads CASSQVASGRAFNEQFF. The CDR3 region has the DNA TGCGCCAGCAGCCAAGTTGCCAGCGGGAGAGCTTTCAATGAGCAGTTCTTC.